These 25 T cell receptor beta chains came from one sample sequenced in a study of blood T cell repertoires in COVID-19. The assay was immunoSEQ multiplex PCR, and TCRdb's table has in-frame clones only and misses some. Of roughly 500,000 clones listed, nearly 90% are singletons. The sample was peripheral blood. The receptors come from a young man with COVID-19, enrolled during active disease.

This rearrangement joins TRBV6-1 to TRBJ2-2; 7 nucleotides agree with TRBD2. This CDR3 contains 15 residues. In germline, CDR1 is MNHNS, CDR2 SASEGT. J was trimmed by 0 bases and V by 3 bases; bases with no gene match: 1. DNA for the CDR3: TGTGCCAGCAGTGACGGACTAGCGAACACCGGGGAGCTGTTTTTT. It specifies CASSDGLANTGELFF.

This clone has a single count. J is TRBJ2-3 and V is TRBV5-4; 7 nucleotides match TRBD1. The trim removed 4 bases at V and 1 base at J, leaving 6 bases unmatched. There are 15 residues in the CDR3. CDR1 is SGHNT and CDR2 is YYREEE in the germline V gene (reference sequence). The CDR3 spells CASSPQGLRTDTQYF. CDR3 DNA: TGTGCCAGCAGCCCACAGGGGCTGCGCACAGATACGCAGTATTTT.

This clone was recorded a few times. This chain uses TRBV16 with TRBJ2-7, with D unclear. CDR3 length equals 14 residues. CDR1 and CDR2 from the germline V gene are KGHSY and FQNENV. Trimming cost V 5 bases and J 3 bases, with 14 bases left between them. CDR3 sequence: CASSTTRKYYEQYF. CDR3 coding DNA: TGTGCCAGCAGCACGACAAGAAAGTACTACGAGCAGTACTTC.

The chain uses TRBV5-1 and TRBJ2-3, with 13 bases fitting TRBD2. Looked up from germline, CDR1 is SGHRS and CDR2 is YFSETQ. V was clipped by 4 bases and J by 3 bases; unmatched bases: 5. The CDR3 consists of 16 residues. The CDR3 region is CASSPLGLAGTDTQYF. As DNA, the CDR3 is TGCGCCAGCAGCCCTCTGGGACTAGCGGGGACAGATACGCAGTATTTT.

The rearrangement joins TRBV18 to TRBJ1-1, with TRBD1 identical over 10 bases. This CDR3 has 19 amino acids. Per the germline V gene, CDR1 is KGHSH and CDR2 is LQKENI. After removal of 4 bases from V and 3 bases from J, the junction contained 17 bases not matched to a gene. The CDR3 loop is CASSRAATGGSVGDTEAFF. CDR3 in DNA: TGTGCCAGCTCACGAGCCGCGACAGGGGGCTCGGTTGGGGACACTGAAGCTTTCTTT.

The chain joins TRBV18 to TRBJ1-4; unclear D gene. V gave up 1 base and J gave up 7 bases, with 13 bases separating them. Germline assignment: CDR1 KGHSH and CDR2 LQKENI. The CDR3 loop spans 15 amino acids. CDR3 sequence: CASSPRVGGLEKLFF. CDR3 coding DNA: TGTGCCAGCTCACCACGAGTAGGAGGGCTTGAAAAACTGTTTTTT.

In its sample, this clone was seen once. This sequence joins TRBV11-3 and TRBJ2-2; D gene ambiguous. CDR3 length: 11 residues. CDR1 and CDR2 from the germline V gene are SGHNT and YENEEA. Trimming shortened V by 5 bases and J by 7 bases, and 5 bases separated the two germline ends. The CDR3: CASSRVGELFF. CDR3 nucleotide sequence: TGTGCCAGCAGCCGAGTCGGGGAGCTGTTTTTT.

This clone showed up just once. The chain links TRBV20-1 to TRBJ2-3; 11 bases fit TRBD2. The germline CDR1 and CDR2 sequences are DFQATT and SNEGSKA (reference sequence). The ends lost 3 bases at V and 1 base at J; junction bases unmatched: 3. CDR3 size: 15 residues. The CDR3 here is CSASLAGGRTDTQYF. The CDR3 bases are TGCAGTGCTAGTCTAGCGGGGGGACGCACAGATACGCAGTATTTT.

The rearrangement links TRBV19 to TRBJ2-1; 9 bases agree with TRBD2. CDR1 LNHDA and CDR2 SQIVND come from the germline V gene (reference sequence). V lost 2 bases and J lost 2; bases outside the gene matches: 4. CDR3 length: 16 amino acids. CDR3 DNA sequence: TGTGCCAGTAGTATATCCAGCGGGGGGACCTACAATGAGCAGTTCTTC. Amino acids: CASSISSGGTYNEQFF. The full variable domain, completed using reference TRBV19 and TRBJ2-1, is DGGITQSPKYLFRKEGQNVTLSCEQNLNHDAMYWYRQDPGQGLRLIYYSQIVNDFQKGDIAEGYSVSREKKESFPLTVTSAQKNPTAFYLCASSISSGGTYNEQFFGPGTRLTVL.

The chain is built from TRBV19 and TRBJ1-2; 8 bases are shared with TRBD1. J was trimmed by 6 bases and V by 1 base; bases with no gene match: 1. Germline assignment: CDR1 LNHDA and CDR2 SQIVND (reference sequence). The CDR3 sequence is 13 residues long. Written as DNA, the CDR3 is TGTGCCAGTAGTATAGGGACAGGGCATGGCTACACCTTC. It codes for CASSIGTGHGYTF.

The gene calls are TRBV27 and TRBJ2-5, with 9 bases aligning to TRBD2. The CDR3 contains 17 residues. Germline CDR1 and CDR2: MNHEY and SMNVEV (reference sequence). The junction had 8 bases not matched to a gene; V was cut back by 2 bases and J by 1 base. As DNA, the CDR3 is TGTGCCAGCAGTTTAGCTAGGACTAGCGAGCTCCAAGAGACCCAGTACTTC. It is translated as CASSLARTSELQETQYF.

The V gene is TRBV27, the J gene TRBJ2-2, with no clear D. V lost 1 base and J lost 4, with 19 bases in between. The CDR3 totals 18 residues. Germline values: CDR1 MNHEY, CDR2 SMNVEV (reference sequence). As DNA, the CDR3 is TGTGCCAGCAGTTTATTAATCCGGCCAGCGCCCGTCACCGGGGAGCTGTTTTTT. As protein: CASSLLIRPAPVTGELFF.

The chain couples TRBV18 to TRBJ1-2; possibly TRBD1 for D (6 bases). The CDR3 consists of 12 residues. Trimming shortened V by 4 bases and J by 8 bases, and 11 bases separated the two germline ends. The germline V gene has CDR1 KGHSH and CDR2 LQKENI. CDR3 region: CASSRNQGGYTF. The CDR3 nucleotides are TGTGCCAGCTCACGCAACCAGGGGGGCTACACCTTC.

This chain links TRBV6-6 with TRBJ2-3, with 8 bases lining up with TRBD1. V lost 6 bases to trimming and J lost 5 bases; unmatched junction nucleotides: 10. Germline V CDR1 and CDR2: MNHNY, SVGAGI (reference sequence). This CDR3 comprises 15 residues. The CDR3 is CASSYQGAHGDTQYF. The CDR3 region has the DNA TGTGCCAGCAGCTACCAGGGGGCCCATGGAGATACGCAGTATTTT.

This chain connects TRBV15 to TRBJ2-2; the match to TRBD2 covers 8 bases. The CDR3 sequence is 18 residues long. Germline trimming cut 0 bases from V and 6 bases from J; bases unmatched to any gene: 12. Germline CDR1 is LNHNV and CDR2 is YYDKDF (reference sequence). The CDR3 sequence: CATSRDLSSGFLAGELFF. Written as DNA, the CDR3 is TGTGCCACCAGCAGAGATCTGTCTAGCGGGTTTCTCGCCGGGGAGCTGTTTTTT.

V gene TRBV7-9 combines with J gene TRBJ2-1; 8 bases match TRBD2. Germline V lookup: CDR1 SEHNR, CDR2 FQNEAQ (reference sequence). V was pared by 1 base and J by 6 bases, with 11 bases of the junction left unmatched. CDR3 size: 17 residues. CDR3 protein: CASSLGGVAGPPNEQFF. CDR3 sequence (DNA): TGTGCCAGCAGCTTAGGCGGCGTAGCGGGACCGCCCAATGAGCAGTTCTTC.

The rearrangement links TRBV24-1 to TRBJ2-2; 10 bases align to TRBD1. This CDR3 comprises 15 residues. Germline trimming cut 7 bases from V and 1 base from J; bases unmatched to any gene: 2. The V gene's germline CDR1 is KGHDR and CDR2 SFDVKD. The CDR3 region is CATSGQGENTGELFF. The DNA of the CDR3 is TGTGCCACCAGCGGACAGGGGGAGAACACCGGGGAGCTGTTTTTT.

V and J are TRBV5-6 and TRBJ2-4; TRBD1 matches at 8 bases. Germline assignment: CDR1 SGHDT and CDR2 YYEEEE. This CDR3 has 14 amino acids. The J segment lost 4 bases and the V segment lost 3 bases, leaving 3 bases of the junction unmatched. The DNA for the CDR3 is TGTGCCAGCAGCTCGGGGACAGGAAAAAACATTCAGTACTTC. Protein product: CASSSGTGKNIQYF.

Only a few counts were recorded for this clone. This sequence joins TRBV10-1 and TRBJ2-2; TRBD2 is a possible D gene (7 bases). The CDR3 contains 14 residues. Germline values: CDR1 WNHNN, CDR2 SYGVQD (reference sequence). Deletions cut 2 bases from V and 4 bases from J, with 8 bases between. CDR3 protein: CASSEAGATGELFF. CDR3 sequence (DNA): TGCGCCAGCAGTGAGGCGGGGGCCACCGGGGAGCTGTTTTTT.

This clone was observed a handful of times. V usage is TRBV7-6 and J usage is TRBJ1-4; 7 nucleotides align to TRBD1. V was clipped by 4 bases and J by 7 bases; unmatched bases: 9. Germline V gene sequence: CDR1 SGHVS, CDR2 FNYEAQ. The CDR3 contains 15 residues. The CDR3: CASSSTTGSGEKLFF. In nucleotides, the CDR3 is TGTGCCAGCAGCTCGACGACAGGGTCTGGTGAAAAACTGTTTTTT.

This clone was detected only once. The rearrangement joins TRBV5-1 to TRBJ2-5; tentatively, D is TRBD2 (5 bases). This CDR3 is built from 14 residues. Germline V lookup: CDR1 SGHRS, CDR2 YFSETQ. With 3 bases removed from V and 1 base from J, the gap between germline ends came to 10 bases. CDR3 sequence reads: CASSSYRGQETQYF. The CDR3 coding sequence is TGCGCCAGCAGCTCCTACCGGGGCCAAGAGACCCAGTACTTC.

This chain joins TRBV18 and TRBJ2-2, with TRBD1 matching 7 bases. This CDR3 has 16 residues. V was clipped by 5 bases and J by 3 bases; unmatched bases: 9. Per the germline V gene, CDR1 is KGHSH and CDR2 is LQKENI. The DNA for the CDR3 is TGTGCCAGCTCAAGCCTAGGGGGCGCGGACACCGGGGAGCTGTTTTTT. It yields the protein CASSSLGGADTGELFF.

The rearrangement joins TRBV7-2 to TRBJ2-7, with 8 bases fitting TRBD2. V lost 5 bases, J lost 4 bases, and 10 bases stayed unmatched. Germline CDR1 reads SGHTA; CDR2 reads FQGNSA. The CDR3 loop spans 15 amino acids. DNA for the CDR3: TGTGCCAGCAGCCCGGACGGGGGGGTCTTTTACGAGCAGTACTTC. Translation: CASSPDGGVFYEQYF.

The chain links TRBV7-8 to TRBJ1-2; 7 nucleotides line up with TRBD1. V was pared by 1 base and J by 4 bases, with 3 bases of the junction left unmatched. The germline V gene has CDR1 SGHVS and CDR2 FQNEAQ. This CDR3 region has 14 residues. CDR3 nucleotides: TGTGCCAGCAGCTTAGGAGCAGGGGGCTATGGCTACACCTTC. Its translation is CASSLGAGGYGYTF.

V is TRBV10-1 and J is TRBJ1-1; D might be TRBD1 (5 bases). This CDR3 has 14 amino acids. The V end lost 3 bases, the J end lost 1 base, and 9 bases lay between the germline ends. Germline V lookup: CDR1 WNHNN, CDR2 SYGVQD (reference sequence). The DNA of the CDR3 is TGCGCCAGCAGTGAAGCAGGGCGGAACACTGAAGCTTTCTTT. Residues: CASSEAGRNTEAFF.